One and the same sample provided the 15 T cell receptor beta chains below, sequenced in a study of blood T cells in healthy people across ages. A sample-barcoded 5' primer and a J-beta primer mix were used in a second PCR of roughly 7 to 12 cycles. TCRdb re-derived calls from the 5' RACE reads in MiXCR, one entry per CDR3 protein. The sample carries around 620,000 distinct CDR3 sequences, 27% recorded once. Sequenced sample: blood. The receptors derive from a woman aged 70-85 years in good health.

This clonotype occurred a few times. The V gene is TRBV5-1, the J gene TRBJ2-6; D gene unclear. The germline V gene encodes CDR1 SGHRS and CDR2 YFSETQ. The CDR3 loop spans 15 amino acids. Trimming removed 2 bases from V and 3 bases from J, with 9 bases in between. CDR3 region: CASSFNRGGANVLTF. The CDR3 coding sequence is TGCGCCAGCAGCTTCAATCGTGGTGGGGCCAACGTCCTGACTTTC.

This clonotype was observed a few times. V and J are TRBV4-1 and TRBJ2-3; possible D gene TRBD2, 6 bases. The germline gives CDR1 MGHRA, CDR2 YSYEKL. The CDR3 consists of 12 residues. Trimming took 4 bases from V and 13 from J, leaving 15 bases between them. Written as DNA, the CDR3 is TGCGCCAGCAGCCCCCCGGCCGGGAGTGAGTATTTT. Translated: CASSPPAGSEYF.

The sample holds many counts of this clonotype. The chain uses TRBV2 and TRBJ2-1, with 10 positions matching TRBD2. Trimming at V came to 3 bases and at J to 4 bases, leaving 3 bases not matched to a gene. CDR3 length: 15 residues. Germline-derived CDR1 and CDR2 are SNHLY and FYNNEI. CDR3 region: CASSDFSGGYNEQFF. Written as DNA, the CDR3 is TGTGCCAGCAGTGACTTTAGCGGGGGGTACAATGAGCAGTTCTTC.

The V call is TRBV9, the J call TRBJ2-1; 9 bases map to TRBD2. Germline CDR1 and CDR2: SGDLS and YYNGEE. The V and J ends lost 2 bases and 0 bases, in that order; junction bases with no gene match: 6. The CDR3 loop spans 17 amino acids. The CDR3 DNA reads as TGTGCCAGCAGCGTCGCAGCGGGGGGATTCTCCTACAATGAGCAGTTCTTC. Translated: CASSVAAGGFSYNEQFF.

The genes are TRBV5-1 and TRBJ2-3, with 11 bases matching TRBD2. Germline V gene data show CDR1 as SGHRS and CDR2 as YFSETQ. The CDR3 totals 16 residues. J lost 0 bases, V lost 4 bases, and 4 bases had no gene match. The CDR3 nucleotides read TGCGCCAGCAGCACCCTAGCGGGGGGCAGCACAGATACGCAGTATTTT. Its protein is CASSTLAGGSTDTQYF.

In its sample, this clonotype was seen a few times. This chain links TRBV12-3 or TRBV12-4 with TRBJ1-4; no definite D call. This CDR3 has 12 amino acids. Trimming pared 5 bases from V and 8 bases from J, leaving 9 bases between. DNA of the CDR3: TGTGCCAGCAGTACTTCTGCGGAAAAACTGTTTTTT. This gives the protein CASSTSAEKLFF.

This clonotype came up a few times. The chain couples TRBV29-1 to TRBJ2-1; the D is unclear. V dropped 8 bases and J dropped 0 bases, with 17 bases sitting between them. Germline CDR1 reads SQVTM; CDR2 reads ANQGSEA. CDR3 length: 15 residues. CDR3 in amino acids: CSPCRLGGSYNEQFF. The CDR3 DNA is TGCAGCCCTTGCCGACTTGGCGGCTCCTACAATGAGCAGTTCTTC.

The chain's CDR3 is CASSLRSGGAAEQFF. DNA of the CDR3: TGTGCCAGCAGCTTACGTAGCGGGGGGGCCGCTGAGCAGTTCTTC. The genes are TRBV7-2 and TRBJ2-1; the match to TRBD2 covers 11 bases. The germline gives CDR1 SGHTA, CDR2 FQGNSA. This CDR3 has 15 residues. Trimming cost V 2 bases and J 9 bases; bases outside gene matches: 6.

There are a few counts of this clonotype. The chain carries TRBV6-1 and TRBJ2-1, with 8 bases matching TRBD1. The trim removed 6 bases at V and 6 bases at J, leaving 16 bases unmatched. Germline V gene sequence: CDR1 MNHNS, CDR2 SASEGT. This CDR3 spans 17 amino acids. The CDR3 DNA is TGTGCCAGCAGGAGACACCCGACCGGCGACAGGGGCAATGAGCAGTTCTTC. Translated: CASRRHPTGDRGNEQFF.

This clonotype was observed a handful of times. The V and J genes are TRBV5-1 and TRBJ1-2; tentative D call: TRBD1 (5 bases). The CDR3 is 15 residues long. CDR1 and CDR2 from the germline V gene are SGHRS and YFSETQ. Trimming stripped 0 bases from V and 4 bases from J, with 13 bases between. The CDR3 spells CASSLAPGRVYGYTF. Here the CDR3 DNA reads TGCGCCAGCAGCTTGGCCCCGGGGCGGGTCTATGGCTACACCTTC.

In this sample, this clonotype turned up a few times. The genes are TRBV5-1 and TRBJ2-5; D is possibly TRBD1 or TRBD2 (5 bases each). The J call is in doubt because the DNA end fits TRBJ2-1 better. The V gene's germline CDR1 is SGHRS and CDR2 YFSETQ. The CDR3 is 14 residues long. CDR3 sequence: CASSLEGTNNEQFF. The CDR3 DNA sequence: TGCGCCAGCAGCTTGGAGGGGACCAACAATGAGCAGTTCTTC.

This clonotype was seen a handful of times. This chain's CDR3 is CASSDPGELFF. The CDR3 nucleotides read TGTGCCAGCAGCGATCCCGGGGAGCTGTTTTTT. The rearrangement uses TRBV7-9 and TRBJ2-2, with unresolved D. Germline V CDR1 and CDR2: SEHNR, FQNEAQ (reference sequence). Between the trimmed V and J ends, which lost 5 bases and 6 bases, there was a span of 4 bases. The CDR3 covers 11 residues.

The rearrangement links TRBV4-1 to TRBJ1-5, with D uncertain. This CDR3 spans 14 amino acids. Deletions cut 0 bases from V and 5 bases from J, with 8 bases between. Germline V gives CDR1 MGHRA, CDR2 YSYEKL. CDR3 DNA: TGCGCCAGCAGCCAAGACCACGCTTATCAGCCCCAGCATTTT. Translation gives CASSQDHAYQPQHF.

The chain's CDR3 is CASNPMGSGANVLTF. Written as DNA, the CDR3 is TGTGCCAGCAACCCTATGGGATCTGGGGCCAACGTCCTGACTTTC. This chain uses TRBV7-2 with TRBJ2-6; D call uncertain. Trimming pared 7 bases from V and 1 base from J, leaving 11 bases between. The germline CDR1 and CDR2 sequences are SGHTA and FQGNSA. The CDR3 length is 15 residues.

The gene calls are TRBV3-1 and TRBJ1-1; 8 nucleotides line up with TRBD1. The CDR3 is made up of 15 amino acids. Germline V gene sequence: CDR1 LGHDT, CDR2 YNNKEL (reference sequence). The V segment lost 1 base and the J segment 0 bases; nucleotides outside the gene matches: 1. The CDR3 DNA is TGTGCCAGCAGCCAAGGGACAGGGTTGAACACTGAAGCTTTCTTT. The encoded protein is CASSQGTGLNTEAFF.